The entry below describes one T cell receptor (beta chain). Its target is not known. The data belong to a study of CD8 T cells in ankylosing spondylitis. One entry per CDR3 protein, called by TCRdb with MiXCR from the 5' RACE reads. The sample yields under 200,000 distinct CDR3 sequences, more than 9% seen once. Study conclusions and caveats: Matched ankylosing spondylitis synovial fluid reportedly contained a significantly enriched population of disease-linked clones. A TCR beta motif of eight or nine highly homologous variants seemed to mark ankylosing spondylitis blood.

This clonotype was obtained from a male donor with ankylosing spondylitis or in good health (not recorded which). The sample taken for sequencing was blood, either unsorted or a sorted T cell fraction (not recorded which).

The CDR3 loop is CASSPRWLAGGQETQYF. CDR3 nucleotide sequence: TGTGCCAGCAGCCCCCGTTGGCTAGCGGGAGGCCAAGAGACCCAGTACTTC. The chain recombines TRBV7-9 with TRBJ2-5, with 11 nucleotides matching TRBD2. J was trimmed by 1 base and V by 5 bases; bases with no gene match: 9. Germline V gene lookup returns CDR1 SEHNR and CDR2 FQNEAQ (reference sequence). The CDR3 length is 17 residues.